One sample yielded the 26 T cell receptor beta chains listed below, sequenced in a study of vaccination and CD4 T cells after COVID-19. No antigen has been assigned to these receptors. Stated treatment: roughly 10-day PBMC culture with coronavirus spike peptide pools or control peptides (ViraFEST assay). With the Oncomine TCR Beta short-read assay, DNA from cultured CD4+ T cells was sequenced. TCRdb ran MiXCR on the PCR reads and lists one entry per CDR3 protein. The sample shows about 15,000 distinct CDR3 sequences, roughly 48% of them seen only once. Source material: CD4+ T cells from blood, cultured in vitro. Every receptor here comes from a human donor who had recovered from COVID-19.

The rearrangement uses TRBV7-9 and TRBJ1-4; weak D call: TRBD1 (6 bases). The CDR3 is 14 amino acids. The V end lost 4 bases, the J end lost 5 bases, and 11 bases lay between the germline ends. From germline, CDR1 is SEHNR and CDR2 FQNEAQ (reference sequence). The DNA for the CDR3 is TGTGCCAGCAGCTCCACAGGGTGGAATGAAAAACTGTTTTTT. It encodes CASSSTGWNEKLFF.

The chain joins TRBV20-1 to TRBJ1-1; a possible D gene is TRBD1 (5 bases). This CDR3 contains 14 residues. Trimming shortened V by 6 bases and J by 1 base, and 15 bases separated the two germline ends. The germline V gene has CDR1 DFQATT and CDR2 SNEGSKA (reference sequence). The CDR3 loop is CSAPEGGANTEAFF. As DNA, the CDR3 is TGCAGTGCCCCTGAGGGCGGGGCGAACACTGAAGCTTTCTTT.

This chain links TRBV6-2 or TRBV6-3 with TRBJ2-1, with 7 bases aligning to TRBD1. The end of the DNA aligns better with TRBJ2-7, so the J call may be wrong. CDR3 length: 17 residues. Per the germline V gene, CDR1 is MNHEY and CDR2 is SVGEGT. The CDR3, as DNA: TGTGCCAGCAGTTCCCCAGGAGAGGGGGCCTCAACAGGCGAGCAGTACTTC. This translates into CASSSPGEGASTGEQYF.

The chain carries TRBV7-4 and TRBJ1-5; possibly TRBD1 for D (5 bases). With 7 bases removed from V and 1 base from J, the gap between germline ends came to 8 bases. The germline CDR1 and CDR2 sequences are SGHVT and SQSDAQ. The CDR3 covers 13 residues. CDR3 DNA sequence: TGTGCCAGCACCCGACAGAGCAATCAGCCCCAGCATTTT. It translates to CASTRQSNQPQHF.

This clonotype was observed once. The chain has TRBV7-3 and TRBJ2-7; 8 positions match TRBD2. The CDR3 spans 15 residues. The ends lost 2 bases at V and 3 bases at J; junction bases unmatched: 6. CDR1 SGHTA and CDR2 FQGTGA come from the germline V gene. CDR3 region: CASSLYGTRGYEQYF. As DNA, the CDR3 is TGTGCCAGCAGCTTATATGGGACTAGAGGCTACGAGCAGTACTTC.

The chain has TRBV28 and TRBJ1-5; D may be TRBD1 (6 bases). The CDR3 spans 17 residues. The V gene lost 7 bases and the J gene lost 6 bases, with 25 bases spanning the gap. CDR1 and CDR2 from the germline V gene are MDHEN and SYDVKM. CDR3 region: CASNSVSGARFGQPQHF. The DNA of the CDR3 is TGTGCCAGCAACTCTGTGTCAGGGGCGAGATTTGGTCAGCCCCAGCATTTT.

This clonotype is labeled as medium-sized. This chain's CDR3 is CATSGGQNNEQFF. The CDR3 nucleotides are TGTGCCACCAGTGGAGGACAGAACAATGAGCAGTTCTTC. This chain uses TRBV24-1 with TRBJ2-1; a possible D gene is TRBD1 (6 bases). The CDR3 totals 13 residues. CDR1 KGHDR and CDR2 SFDVKD come from the germline V gene. V was shortened by 5 bases and J by 5 bases, with 9 bases between the two germline ends.

The chain carries TRBV20-1 and TRBJ2-5, with TRBD2 matching over 12 bases. Per germline, CDR1 DFQATT and CDR2 SNEGSKA (reference sequence). This CDR3 region has 17 residues. The J segment lost 1 base and the V segment lost 6 bases, leaving 12 bases of the junction unmatched. The CDR3 spells CSAPRWTSGDFQETQYF. DNA of the CDR3: TGCAGTGCCCCTCGTTGGACTAGCGGGGATTTCCAAGAGACCCAGTACTTC.

The J gene is TRBJ1-1, the V gene TRBV10-2; the D is unclear. Trimming left V 11 bases short and J 5 bases short, with 18 bases between. The germline V gene has CDR1 WSHSY and CDR2 SAAADI. The CDR3 totals 13 residues. CDR3 protein: CAVEEGWGTEAFF. Written as DNA, the CDR3 is TGCGCCGTGGAGGAGGGTTGGGGTACTGAAGCTTTCTTT.

This rearrangement joins TRBV7-2 to TRBJ2-3; possibly TRBD2 for D (5 bases). Germline V lookup: CDR1 SGHTA, CDR2 FQGNSA. V was clipped by 5 bases and J by 2 bases, with 20 bases between them. CDR3 length equals 17 residues. DNA for the CDR3: TGTGCCAGCAGCCGATCTGCGCGAGCGAGGGACACAGATACGCAGTATTTT. Protein product: CASSRSARARDTDTQYF. The full variable domain, with the rest looked up from reference TRBV7-2 and TRBJ2-3, is GAGVSQSPSNKVTEKGKDVELRCDPISGHTALYWYRQSLGQGLEFLIYFQGNSAPDKSGLPSDRFSAERTGGSVSTLTIQRTQQEDSAVYLCASSRSARARDTDTQYFGPGTRLTVL.

This clonotype was found a few times. This rearrangement joins TRBV6-1 to TRBJ2-7; D uncertain. Per germline, CDR1 MNHNS and CDR2 SASEGT. Trimming cost V 4 bases and J 6 bases, with 13 bases left between them. The CDR3 totals 13 residues. CDR3 sequence: CASSGAGRSEQYF. In nucleotides, the CDR3 is TGTGCCAGCAGTGGAGCTGGACGGTCCGAGCAGTACTTC.

V is TRBV27 and J is TRBJ1-5, with unresolved D. The germline V gene encodes CDR1 MNHEY and CDR2 SMNVEV (reference sequence). The CDR3 is 14 amino acids. Trimming stripped 5 bases from V and 4 bases from J, with 12 bases between. CDR3 nucleotide sequence: TGTGCCAGCAGTCCCGAGGATTGGAATCAGCCCCAGCATTTT. Translated: CASSPEDWNQPQHF.

The V gene is TRBV2, the J gene TRBJ1-2, with D uncertain. Germline V gene sequence: CDR1 SNHLY, CDR2 FYNNEI. The CDR3 extends over 13 amino acids. Trimming removed 3 bases from V and 5 bases from J, with 10 bases in between. The CDR3 reads CASSDAAGYGYTF. CDR3 nucleotides: TGTGCCAGCAGTGATGCCGCGGGTTATGGCTACACCTTC.

The V call is TRBV7-9, the J call TRBJ2-3; 9 positions match TRBD2. This CDR3 is built from 17 residues. CDR1 and CDR2 from the germline V gene are SEHNR and FQNEAQ (reference sequence). V trimming: 2 bases; J trimming: 4 bases; junction bases outside the gene matches: 10. CDR3 amino acids: CASSLRWVAGVADTQYF. The CDR3 bases are TGTGCCAGCAGCTTACGGTGGGTAGCGGGAGTGGCAGATACGCAGTATTTT.

This clonotype was observed a handful of times. This sequence joins TRBV20-1 and TRBJ2-1, with 7 bases fitting TRBD1. Trimming at V came to 7 bases and at J to 7 bases, leaving 16 bases not matched to a gene. This CDR3 is built from 15 residues. Germline values: CDR1 DFQATT, CDR2 SNEGSKA (reference sequence). The CDR3 reads CSVARPQGSRNEQFF. The DNA of the CDR3 is TGCAGTGTCGCAAGGCCACAGGGGTCTCGGAATGAGCAGTTCTTC.

The CDR3 region is CASSIRRTGVAQHF. The DNA of the CDR3 is TGTGCCAGTAGTATTAGGAGGACAGGGGTAGCCCAGCATTTT. The V gene is TRBV19, the J gene TRBJ1-5, with 9 bases aligning to TRBD1. The germline CDR1 and CDR2 sequences are LNHDA and SQIVND (reference sequence). Trimming removed 3 bases from V and 11 bases from J; junction bases left unmatched: 8. The CDR3 consists of 14 residues.

This clonotype was recorded a few times. The V gene is TRBV15, the J gene TRBJ2-5; D remains unclear. The V end lost 1 base, the J end lost 1 base, and 16 bases lay between the germline ends. The CDR3 consists of 17 residues. Germline CDR1 is LNHNV and CDR2 is YYDKDF (reference sequence). The CDR3 DNA reads as TGTGCCACCAGCAGAGGTGGTATAAGGGCGAGCCAAGAGACCCAGTACTTC. Protein product: CATSRGGIRASQETQYF.

This chain uses TRBV7-8 with TRBJ2-3; D may be TRBD2 (6 bases). Deletions cut 5 bases from V and 6 bases from J, with 15 bases between. Germline CDR1 and CDR2: SGHVS and FQNEAQ. The CDR3 contains 14 residues. The DNA for the CDR3 is TGTGCCAGCAGCCCTGGGACTTACACGGATACGCAGTATTTT. This translates into CASSPGTYTDTQYF.

This clonotype rates as medium-sized. The chain carries TRBV7-9 and TRBJ1-5; 7 nucleotides line up with TRBD1. The germline V gene encodes CDR1 SEHNR and CDR2 FQNEAQ (reference sequence). V lost 1 base to trimming and J lost 3 bases; unmatched junction nucleotides: 6. This CDR3 has 16 residues. The CDR3 here is CASSLGTTGPNQPQHF. CDR3 bases: TGTGCCAGCAGCTTAGGGACGACAGGGCCCAATCAGCCCCAGCATTTT.

V is TRBV21-1 and J is TRBJ2-7. TRBV21-1 is a known pseudogene. The CDR3 loop spans 13 amino acids. CDR3 amino acids: CASSKGHPYEQYF. The CDR3, as DNA: TGTGCCAGCAGCAAAGGCCACCCCTACGAGCAGTACTTC.

V usage is TRBV6-5 and J usage is TRBJ2-5; D is undetermined. CDR3 size: 14 residues. Per the germline V gene, CDR1 is MNHEY and CDR2 is SVGAGI. V lost 2 bases and J lost 2, with 9 bases in between. The DNA for the CDR3 is TGTGCCAGCAGTTACCGGACCGATCAAGAGACCCAGTACTTC. Its protein is CASSYRTDQETQYF.

The genes are TRBV5-4 and TRBJ1-1; 8 positions agree with TRBD1. The CDR3 runs to 14 residues. V lost 4 bases and J lost 6; bases outside the gene matches: 8. Germline V gene sequence: CDR1 SGHNT, CDR2 YYREEE (reference sequence). The CDR3 region has the DNA TGTGCCAGCAGCCCCGGACAGGGTCGGCCTGAAGCTTTCTTT. It translates to CASSPGQGRPEAFF.

This clonotype was detected a few times. V and J are TRBV10-1 and TRBJ2-1; 12 nucleotides align to TRBD2. After removal of 7 bases from V and 7 bases from J, the junction contained 14 bases not matched to a gene. This CDR3 spans 17 amino acids. Germline CDR1 reads WNHNN; CDR2 reads SYGVQD (reference sequence). CDR3 bases: TGCGCCAGCATCGAGAAAGCTAGCGGGAGGGCCAGGAATGAGCAGTTCTTC. Its translation is CASIEKASGRARNEQFF.

The CDR3 coding sequence is TGTGCCAGTAGTCGGGGGCAGGGCCGCTTCAATGAGCAGTTCTTC. It encodes CASSRGQGRFNEQFF. V gene TRBV19 combines with J gene TRBJ2-1; D assignment may be TRBD1 or TRBD2 (6 bases each). Germline loops: CDR1 LNHDA, CDR2 SQIVND (reference sequence). CDR3 length equals 15 residues. V was pared by 5 bases and J by 6 bases, with 17 bases between.

The chain couples TRBV19 to TRBJ2-3; 7 bases are shared with TRBD2. V shed 4 bases, J shed 4 bases, and the junction held 11 bases outside the gene matches. This CDR3 has 16 amino acids. The germline V gene encodes CDR1 LNHDA and CDR2 SQIVND (reference sequence). The CDR3 bases are TGTGCCAGTAGTACCGGGACTACCCTTTTCGCAGATACGCAGTATTTT. It translates to CASSTGTTLFADTQYF.

The V gene is TRBV20-1, the J gene TRBJ2-5; D is perhaps TRBD2 (6 bases). Per germline, CDR1 DFQATT and CDR2 SNEGSKA (reference sequence). The CDR3 is 13 residues long. V lost 3 bases and J 1 base, leaving 9 bases between the germline ends. The CDR3 loop is CSASVRGQETQYF. Written as DNA, the CDR3 is TGCAGTGCTAGCGTGCGGGGCCAAGAGACCCAGTACTTC.